This T cell receptor beta chain was captured by sequencing in a study of blood T cells in healthy people across ages. Germline V CDR1 and CDR2: LNHNV, YYDKDF (reference sequence). The CDR3 is 15 amino acids. V was cut by 0 bases and J by 7 bases, with 13 bases left in between. It was with a sample-barcoded 5' primer and a J-beta primer mix that a second PCR of about 6 to 12 cycles was run. Tagging of each cDNA molecule was performed by a template-switch adaptor with 12 random nucleotides. Each CDR3 protein gets one entry after TCRdb re-called the 5' RACE reads with MiXCR. This sample has around 780,000 distinct CDR3 sequences; 20% to 30% occur once, and the top ten carry around 3%. These data were also reused for a study on T cells of mothers and their children.

The clonotype originates from a boy younger than 18 in good health. This chain uses TRBV15 with TRBJ2-1; D is perhaps TRBD1 (5 bases). Sequencing input: blood. CDR3 nucleotides: TGTGCCACCAGCAGAGATCGCAGGGTTGTAAATGAGCAGTTCTTC. It translates to CATSRDRRVVNEQFF. Full variable domain (outside the CDR3, taken from reference TRBV15 and TRBJ2-1): DAMVIQNPRYQVTQFGKPVTLSCSQTLNHNVMYWYQQKSSQAPKLLFHYYDKDFNNEADTPDNFQSRRPNTSFCFLDIRSPGLGDTAMYLCATSRDRRVVNEQFFGPGTRLTVL.